Included here is one TCR beta chain sequence, with context. Its antigen has not been determined. There are no base qualities to consult, and no much larger clone falls within one base. This record belongs to a study of blood T cells in healthy people across ages (dated by TCRdb to between 2014 and 2017). Regarding the study in general: In model experiments, template switching captured about one uniquely barcoded TCR beta cDNA molecule for every two T cells. Age-related changes in TCR beta repertoire diversity were measured in the study by deep sequencing normalized with unique cDNA molecular identifiers. Four age groups were formed from the donors: young (average around 15 years), middle-aged (around 40), aged (roughly 56) and long-lived (more than 75). To avoid experimental bias, donors of different ages were distributed randomly across sequencing lanes. The study analyzed two additional independent replicas of 1 million unique cDNA reads from the same blood draw for two donors, one aged 18 to 30 and one aged 80 or older. Overall study results and their limits: The percentage of naive T cells measured by flow cytometry correlated strongly with observed TCR beta diversity. Observed TCR beta diversity per million T cells fell roughly linearly with age, and a significant reduction was already apparent by age around 40. Compared with the aged group, the long-lived group had more naive CD4+ T cells, fewer expanded clones and increased TCR diversity, suggesting age selection. Total diversity estimates from one million sequenced T cells were considered lower bounds and underestimates. Because the CMV infection status of the donors was unknown, age-related changes in expanded clonotypes may potentially have been confounded. Conclusive comparison of naive and antigen-experienced compartments was prevented by the profiling of bulk unsorted PBMCs.

A distance of 9 bases separates the germline ends of V and J, which lose 9 bases and 0 bases respectively. Reading from cysteine to phenylalanine, the CDR3 counts 13 amino acids. Just CDR3 DNA is preserved here, 39 bases in frame from base 1. CDR1 and CDR2 are drawn from the germline V gene: KGHDR, SFDVKD. To prepare the library, 5' RACE was applied. The second PCR ran for roughly 7 to 11 cycles and used a J-beta primer mix along with a sample-barcoded 5' primer. A template-switch 5' adaptor carrying 12 random nucleotides introduced a unique molecular identifier onto each TCR beta cDNA molecule. At least 2.5 million CDR3-containing paired-end reads were obtained from each sample. The Mint cDNA synthesis kit, primed by a TRBC-specific oligonucleotide, was used to synthesize first-strand cDNA from all RNA. After uracil-DNA glycosylase treatment, a first 18-cycle PCR used universal primers M1SS and BC2_uni_R on all cDNA. Per the source publication's procedure: Each sample was normalized by randomly selecting 1 million high-quality reads, each carrying a distinct molecular identifier. Instead of being binned into consensus sequences, reads with shared molecular identifiers were discarded. MiTCR, with a Q25 quality threshold and the strictest error-elimination algorithm, was used for CDR3 identification, clonotype clustering and error correction. A nonparametric unseen species model with Euler transformation was used to estimate a lower bound on total TCR beta diversity. Using fastp at Q25 and MiXCR, TCRdb reprocessed the public reads and kept productive beta chains. One record per CDR3 amino acid sequence lists the most common genes and DNA. The V and J calls reflect TCRdb's pipeline rather than the authors' work. This sample lists some 1,800,000 distinct CDR3 sequences; roughly two fifths were detected once. Roughly 23% of the sample belongs to the ten largest clones.

Donors were 39 systemically healthy Caucasian individuals from Russia aged roughly 6 to 100 years. Each donor gave around 9 milliliters of peripheral blood, collected into EDTA-treated Vacutainer tubes. Ficoll-Paque density-gradient centrifugation was used to isolate PBMCs, with at least 7 million obtained per sample. Trizol reagent was used to extract total RNA from PBMCs, with at least 5 micrograms per sample. Naive CD45RAhigh/CD27high T cell percentages were measured by flow cytometry on a PBMC aliquot from every donor. This receptor was taken from a human donor in good health. The sequence joins TRBV24-1 to TRBJ2-3; the D segment cannot be called with confidence. The material sequenced was blood. The DNA reads TGTGCCACCCCGAAGGACAGCACAGATACGCAGTATTTT. Translation gives CATPKDSTDTQYF.